The entry below gives a single T cell receptor beta chain sequence along with its context. Its antigen remains unidentified. This entry belongs to a study of cytomegalovirus exposure and HLA in healthy donors (dated by TCRdb to 2015 to 2018). Regarding the study in general: In an earlier analysis of 550 to 750 of the donors, about 270 Gb of sequence data and 95 million to 130 million unique TCR beta sequences from about 179 million T cells were reported. An early release that covered some 640 HLA-typed donors contained about 290 gigabases of sequencing data and 75 million to 100 million unique TCR sequences. Of the roughly 410 genotyped donors, 65% to 90% were placed in the genetic ancestry cluster associated with self-reported Caucasian donors. The aim of the study was to test whether cataloging public T cell receptors could identify signatures of past pathogen exposure. The study used immunosequencing to profile the T cell repertoires of approximately 690 subjects and linked those repertoires to cytomegalovirus serostatus. Besides the first cohort of 550 to 750 subjects, a separate validation cohort made up of 120 or so different subjects was used. To predict cytomegalovirus infection status, the study brought together high-throughput TCR immunosequencing, statistical association of individual TCRs with disease status, and machine learning. In a later analysis, previously published TCR beta repertoires from roughly 710 donors were re-analyzed and high-resolution HLA genotyping was added so that TCR occurrence patterns could be studied. The later analysis used no new phenotypic data to find candidate immune exposures, relying instead on TCR beta sequences and their occurrence across donors. To decide whether each TCR beta V gene segment behaved as functional or pseudogenic, an earlier analysis of some 540 of the donors relied on high-throughput TCR beta sequencing. Alongside the repertoire data, information on donor age, sex, ethnicity and CMV serostatus was compiled. A later genetic analysis took genome-wide SNP genotypes for about 55% of the roughly 700 donors and used that subset as a discovery cohort. Every discovery cohort repertoire had been produced on one sequencing platform. HLA typing included class I and class II loci at four-digit resolution. The number of typed donors differed by locus: about 629-640 for A, B, C, DRB1 and DQB1; 500 to 550 for DQA1; 600 to 610 for DPA1; and some 450 for DPB1. About five DR-DQ haplotypes were treated as single units for association and clustering because of strong linkage in the cohort. Among 350 to 400 genotyped donors of the cohort, an average of approximately 240,000 unique TCR beta nucleotide sequences were sequenced per donor, about a sixth of them non-productive. General findings and caveats noted by the study authors: In a later analysis, around 15,000 TCR beta sequences were associated with specific HLA alleles at a false discovery rate of 0.05. In a later genetic analysis, fewer N-insertions in productive TCRs were reported among donors in an Asian-associated ancestry cluster than the 666-donor mean. Several of the top co-occurrence clusters appeared to be linked to parvovirus B19, influenza, CMV and Epstein-Barr virus, according to a later analysis. The authors suggested that the approach could potentially be extended to other disease states and immunological phenotypes. The only immune exposure information available for the cohort was CMV serostatus. Three of the identified cytomegalovirus-associated TCR beta chains were confirmed in vitro to be specific for cytomegalovirus antigens. The study gave a list of about 170 TCR beta chains associated with cytomegalovirus. The classifier was reported to diagnose cytomegalovirus status with high specificity and sensitivity in both the original cohort and the validation cohort. When HLA alleles, especially DR and DQ, strongly co-occurred, TCR associations were difficult to assign to individual alleles. Only TCR beta chains were sequenced in this cohort, and the absence of alpha or paired-chain data limited detectable features. Most TCR sequences were seen in very few donors, while some public TCRs were found in many individuals. A later analysis found that most CMV-associated TCR beta chains appeared HLA-restricted, with HLA associations seemingly driven largely by CMV exposure. An association between a missense DCLRE1C variant and V-gene and J-gene trimming of TCR beta chains was found in a later genetic analysis and replicated in an independent cohort. According to a later analysis, TCR association rates differed among HLA loci, with DRB1 alleles showing the most associated TCRs and HLA-C alleles showing the fewest. In a later analysis, HLA-associated TCR beta chains showed more clonal expansion and lower generation probabilities than non-associated chains that were equally common. HLA typing was unavailable for some donors at each locus, so association tests used only the typed subset. The earlier analysis of 587 of the donors excluded 15 to 20 rarely observed V segments, including chromosome 9 orphons, because counts were too low. An earlier analysis of some 560 of the donors showed that most TCR beta V segments appeared in productive rearrangements either about 87% or about 30% of the time, which broadly matched IMGT annotations. Presence/absence analyses assumed roughly uniform sequencing depth across donors, an assumption that may not hold. A further reported finding was that TCR beta sequences accurately predicted the HLA-A and HLA-B alleles for most subjects in the first cohort. Correlated functional status among segregating V segments might be attributable to linkage disequilibrium, but an unknown experimental factor could not be ruled out. A cluster of highly shared sequence variants was judged likely to represent a technical artifact of the sequencing pipeline.

The protocol used for the library was the immunoSEQ multiplex PCR assay. For the multiplex PCR, a mixture combining 60 forward primers for TCR Vbeta segments and 13 reverse primers for TCR Jbeta segments was used. The CDR3 region of rearranged TCR beta genes was amplified from genomic DNA with a multiplex PCR assay. Amplified TCR beta libraries were sequenced as 87-base-pair reads on the Illumina HiSeq System. The study's own analysis went as follows. Across the 640 or so repertoires, a later analysis counted some 80 million unique TCR beta chains, roughly 11 million of which were shared by at least two donors. Raw reads were error-corrected and collapsed into unique sequences by a nearest-neighbor algorithm in which closely related sequences were merged to remove PCR and sequencing errors. To assign V, D and J gene segments, CDR3 sequences were aligned to IMGT reference sequences. For a sequence to be retained, a match of at least six nucleotides was required to both a V gene segment and a J gene segment. Rearrangements were classified as productive when the CDR3 lacked stop codons and remained in frame with V and J, and all other rearrangements were classified as non-productive. CDR3 was defined by IMGT convention, running from the second conserved V-encoded cysteine to the conserved J-encoded phenylalanine. The earlier analysis of some 600 of the donors excluded sequences that lacked an unambiguous match to a single V gene segment. In an earlier analysis of several hundred of the donors, a V segment was called functional when productive rearrangements were above 56.7%, and segregating when the standard deviation between donors exceeded 5%. To diagnose cytomegalovirus status from the catalog of TCR beta chain sequences, a statistical classification framework was built. In a later analysis, TCR nucleotide sequences were compared against IMGT/GENE-DB human TR gene sequences so that V and J genes could be assigned. Using the TCRdist pipeline, a later analysis assigned CDR3 sequences along with most-parsimonious VDJ recombination scenarios. A later analysis defined each TCR beta chain by its CDR3 amino acid sequence plus V-gene family, and excluded reads lacking a unique V-gene family. A later analysis removed 550 to 650 highly shared, low-generation-probability nucleotide sequences to deal with suspected cross-contamination and a sequencing artifact. In a later analysis, a clonal expansion index for each public chain was calculated from normalized within-repertoire ranks of inferred template counts. In a later analysis, generation probabilities were computed with a VDJ recombination model fitted to out-of-frame rearrangements, and the resulting probabilities were checked against IGoR. In a later analysis, TCR-TCR, TCR-HLA and TCR-CMV co-occurrence was scored with hypergeometric tests, and a repertoire-size bias correction was applied to TCR pairs. False discovery rates were estimated in a later analysis by permuting HLA or CMV assignments 20 times. In a later analysis, co-occurring TCRs were grouped with DBSCAN, and TCRdist sequence similarity was added when clustering was performed within HLA-allele-positive subsets. Repertoires with fewer than 30,000 or more than 120,000 public chains were left out of co-occurrence clustering, as were five repertoires with anomalous nucleotide sharing. The source is immuneACCESS, and TCRdb retained only in-frame sequences with V and J called. Part of the clones is not carried over; for the studies checked, unresolved V genes explain less than half of this, and the remainder is unexplained. That table furnishes V, J and clone size, whereas the DNA furnished D and trimming. This sample's records show roughly 120,000 clones. The ten biggest clones cover 3.6% of the sample.

The cohort comprised fewer than 700 healthy bone marrow donors. Cohort members were all nominally healthy when sampled, although unrecorded immune exposures were likely present. The donor tested CMV seronegative, placing the donor among the approximately 400 seronegative members of the cohort. Each donor provided a peripheral blood sample, and peripheral blood mononuclear cells were used for TCR beta sequencing. Genomic DNA was extracted from the blood cell samples with the Qiagen DNeasy Blood Extraction Kit. Sequences were obtained from PBMCs. This sequence originates from a man younger than 35 in good health and CMV-seronegative.

The sequenced DNA: TGTGCCAGCAGCTTATCCGGGAGAAGGGCCGGGGAGCTGTTTTTT. It specifies CASSLSGRRAGELFF. The rearranged chain carries TRBV11-2 and TRBJ2-2; matching of 6 bases hints at TRBD2 as the D gene. The germline V gene specifies SGHAT as CDR1 and FQNNGV as CDR2. Inclusive of the bounding cysteine and phenylalanine, the CDR3 is 15 residues long. Of all the DNA, just the CDR3 is kept, 45 bases in frame from base 1. The germline ends are 13 bases apart after V is trimmed by 2 bases and J by 6 bases.